This passage covers 28 T cell receptor beta chains from one sample sequenced in a study of T cells in narcolepsy. The method was immunoSEQ multiplex PCR; TCRdb's version includes in-frame clones alone and lacks a portion of them. This table holds about 43,000 clones, about 91% found once. The material sequenced was CD45RA- memory CD4+ T cells from PBMCs. The receptors were sampled from a human donor with narcolepsy.

V usage is TRBV29-1 and J usage is TRBJ2-7; TRBD1 is a possible D gene (5 bases). The germline CDR1 and CDR2 sequences are SQVTM and ANQGSEA. This CDR3 is built from 13 residues. V was clipped by 4 bases and J by 0 bases, with 10 bases between them. This chain's CDR3 is CSVGRGSSYEQYF. Here the CDR3 DNA reads TGCAGCGTTGGAAGGGGTAGCTCCTACGAGCAGTACTTC.

This chain connects TRBV6-5 to TRBJ1-5; tentative D call: TRBD1 (5 bases). V was clipped by 2 bases and J by 4 bases, with 6 bases between them. This CDR3 has 13 amino acids. The V gene's germline CDR1 is MNHEY and CDR2 SVGAGI. CDR3 sequence reads: CASSYRGNQPQHF. The CDR3 DNA is TGTGCCAGCAGTTACAGGGGAAATCAGCCCCAGCATTTT.

CDR3 sequence reads: CASSSQGGSRYEQYF. The CDR3 DNA follows: TGTGCCAGCAGCTCGCAGGGCGGATCCCGCTACGAGCAGTACTTC. The rearrangement joins TRBV7-3 to TRBJ2-7, with D perhaps TRBD1 (5 bases). The germline V and J ends were trimmed by 4 bases and 3 bases, with 16 bases remaining between them. Germline assignment: CDR1 SGHTA and CDR2 FQGTGA. The CDR3 totals 15 residues.

This clone was seen just once. The genes are TRBV6-6 and TRBJ2-5; D is ambiguous. The DNA matches TRBJ2-7 better at its end, which makes the J call doubtful. CDR1 MNHNY and CDR2 SVGAGI come from the germline V gene (reference sequence). The CDR3 spans 11 residues. Here the CDR3 reads CASSQVNEQYF. DNA of the CDR3: TGTGCCAGCAGTCAAGTAAACGAGCAGTACTTC.

This rearrangement joins TRBV4-3 to TRBJ1-2; 7 nucleotides align to TRBD1. Germline V gives CDR1 LGHNA, CDR2 YSLEER. V lost 1 base to trimming and J lost 2 bases; unmatched junction nucleotides: 7. This CDR3 comprises 16 residues. The CDR3 is CASSQALLTGNYGYTF. CDR3 in DNA: TGCGCCAGCAGCCAAGCCCTCCTGACAGGGAACTATGGCTACACCTTC.

The chain recombines TRBV11-2 with TRBJ2-7, with D perhaps TRBD2 (5 bases). The CDR3 totals 13 residues. In germline, CDR1 is SGHAT, CDR2 FQNNGV. With 5 bases removed from V and 7 bases from J, the gap between germline ends came to 15 bases. The CDR3 coding sequence is TGTGCCAGCAGCGCCCTTCGGGGTAAGGAGCAGTACTTC. Protein: CASSALRGKEQYF. The variable domain in full, completed from reference TRBV11-2 and TRBJ2-7, reads EAGVAQSPRYKIIEKRQSVAFWCNPISGHATLYWYQQILGQGPKLLIQFQNNGVVDDSQLPKDRFSAERLKGVDSTLKIQPAKLEDSAVYLCASSALRGKEQYFGPGTRLTVT.

J is TRBJ1-1 and V is TRBV28, with no clear D. This CDR3 is 10 amino acids long. The germline CDR1 and CDR2 sequences are MDHEN and SYDVKM. Trimming took off 6 bases at V and 12 bases at J, with 11 bases between the two ends. Here the CDR3 reads CASSQRLTFF. For the CDR3, the DNA is TGTGCCAGCAGCCAACGGTTAACTTTCTTT.

The chain uses TRBV30 and TRBJ2-2, with D unclear. Between the trimmed V and J ends, which lost 4 bases and 4 bases, there was a span of 10 bases. In germline, CDR1 is GTSNPN, CDR2 SVGIG (reference sequence). The CDR3 length is 13 residues. CDR3 nucleotide sequence: TGTGCCTGGACTCGATCAGCCACCGGGGAGCTGTTTTTT. Its translation is CAWTRSATGELFF.

A few counts support this clone. The chain employs TRBV27 and TRBJ2-7, with D possibly TRBD2 on 6 matching bases. Trimming took 10 bases from V and 9 from J, leaving 10 bases between them. In germline, CDR1 is MNHEY, CDR2 SMNVEV (reference sequence). CDR3 size: 9 residues. The CDR3 reads CATTGGQYF. Written as DNA, the CDR3 is TGTGCCACCACCGGGGGGCAGTACTTC.

The V gene is TRBV5-1, the J gene TRBJ2-3; tentatively, D is TRBD2 (6 bases). The CDR3 loop spans 15 amino acids. V was clipped by 4 bases and J by 2 bases, with 14 bases between them. Germline lookup yields CDR1 SGHRS and CDR2 YFSETQ. CDR3 coding DNA: TGCGCCAGCAGCCCGGCGGAGGGAAACACAGATACGCAGTATTTT. Residues: CASSPAEGNTDTQYF.

The chain combines TRBV4-3 with TRBJ2-1, with D possibly matching TRBD2 (5 bases). V gave up 1 base and J gave up 9 bases, with 13 bases separating them. CDR3 length: 14 amino acids. Per germline, CDR1 LGHNA and CDR2 YSLEER. The CDR3 spells CASSQALLVTEQFF. CDR3 coding DNA: TGCGCCAGCAGCCAAGCTTTACTAGTAACTGAGCAGTTCTTC.

The V call is TRBV6-5, the J call TRBJ2-7; D is undetermined. Germline V gene data show CDR1 as MNHEY and CDR2 as SVGAGI. The CDR3 has 16 residues. Trimming removed 0 bases from V and 0 bases from J, with 12 bases in between. This CDR3 reads CASSYSGTMSSYEQYF. CDR3 nucleotide sequence: TGTGCCAGCAGTTACTCTGGCACCATGAGCTCCTACGAGCAGTACTTC.

This clone has only one observation. J is TRBJ1-4 and V is TRBV4-1; no clear D gene. The CDR3 length is 14 residues. Germline V gene data show CDR1 as MGHRA and CDR2 as YSYEKL. V was shortened by 3 bases and J by 8 bases, with 13 bases between the two germline ends. CDR3 in amino acids: CASSQDAVGEKLFF. The DNA of the CDR3 is TGCGCCAGCAGCCAGGACGCGGTTGGGGAAAAACTGTTTTTT.

This chain connects TRBV7-2 to TRBJ1-1; D is possibly TRBD1 (6 bases). The V end lost 2 bases, the J end lost 7 bases, and 14 bases lay between the germline ends. The germline gives CDR1 SGHTA, CDR2 FQGNSA. The CDR3 has 14 residues. The CDR3 DNA reads as TGTGCCAGCAGCTTACAGGACAGTGGCAGTGAAGCTTTCTTT. This gives the protein CASSLQDSGSEAFF.

The gene calls are TRBV18 and TRBJ2-3, with 7 bases aligning to TRBD2. Germline assignment: CDR1 KGHSH and CDR2 LQKENI. V dropped 1 base and J dropped 6; count of bases not matched to a gene: 4. The CDR3 has 14 residues. The CDR3 loop reads CASSPRDYGDTQYF. DNA of the CDR3: TGTGCCAGCTCACCACGGGACTACGGGGATACGCAGTATTTT.

The rearrangement links TRBV12-5 to TRBJ2-2; D uncertain. The CDR3 totals 13 residues. Trimming stripped 8 bases from V and 4 bases from J, with 11 bases between. Germline V gene sequence: CDR1 LGHNT, CDR2 FRNRAP. CDR3 nucleotides: TGTGCTAGTAGTGCTAGGAGCACCGGGGAGCTGTTTTTT. Translated: CASSARSTGELFF.

The chain combines TRBV5-1 with TRBJ1-2; no reliable D call. V was cut by 0 bases and J by 4 bases, with 10 bases left in between. Per germline, CDR1 SGHRS and CDR2 YFSETQ. This CDR3 spans 14 amino acids. CDR3: CASSLGDLSYGYTF. CDR3 coding DNA: TGCGCCAGCAGCTTGGGCGACCTATCCTATGGCTACACCTTC.

This clone was counted only a few times. This sequence joins TRBV29-1 and TRBJ1-5, with 9 bases fitting TRBD1. CDR3 length: 14 amino acids. With V trimmed by 6 bases and J by 2 bases, 5 bases remained unmatched. Germline values: CDR1 SQVTM, CDR2 ANQGSEA. This CDR3 reads CSVGQGFGNQPQHF. CDR3 bases: TGCAGCGTGGGACAGGGTTTCGGCAATCAGCCCCAGCATTTT.

The genes are TRBV2 and TRBJ2-5; D possibly uses TRBD1 or TRBD2 (5 bases each). Germline CDR1 reads SNHLY; CDR2 reads FYNNEI. The CDR3 spans 11 residues. Trimming removed 4 bases from V and 5 bases from J, with 5 bases in between. The CDR3 region is CASSGGETQYF. CDR3 nucleotide sequence: TGTGCCAGCAGTGGGGGGGAGACCCAGTACTTC.

The chain employs TRBV18 and TRBJ2-1; the match to TRBD2 covers 9 bases. CDR1 is KGHSH, CDR2 LQKENI, per germline. The CDR3 totals 19 residues. V lost 1 base, J lost 7 bases, and 17 bases stayed unmatched. The CDR3 reads CASSPQGGSVAGVRNEQFF. In DNA form, the CDR3 reads TGTGCCAGCTCACCACAAGGTGGGTCAGTAGCGGGAGTTCGTAATGAGCAGTTCTTC.

The rearrangement uses TRBV4-1 and TRBJ2-1, with D unclear. V gave up 0 bases and J gave up 10 bases, with 10 bases separating them. The CDR3 consists of 13 residues. CDR1 and CDR2 from the germline V gene are MGHRA and YSYEKL. Here the CDR3 reads CASSQERDREQFF. In nucleotides, the CDR3 is TGCGCCAGCAGCCAAGAAAGGGATCGGGAGCAGTTCTTC.

J is TRBJ1-1 and V is TRBV19; D gene ambiguous. Germline assignment: CDR1 LNHDA and CDR2 SQIVND (reference sequence). V gave up 7 bases and J gave up 0 bases, with 9 bases separating them. CDR3 length equals 13 residues. The CDR3 DNA sequence: TGTGCCAGTACCCGACTGATGAACACTGAAGCTTTCTTT. Amino acids: CASTRLMNTEAFF.

The rearrangement links TRBV2 to TRBJ1-5; tentatively, D is TRBD1 (5 bases). The V end lost 2 bases, the J end lost 4 bases, and 6 bases lay between the germline ends. The CDR3 contains 13 residues. The germline CDR1 and CDR2 sequences are SNHLY and FYNNEI. The CDR3 nucleotides read TGTGCCAGCAGTGAACGGACAAATCAGCCCCAGCATTTT. This codes for CASSERTNQPQHF.

The V gene is TRBV11-2, the J gene TRBJ2-2, with 8 bases identical to TRBD2. The CDR3 runs 17 residues. The germline V gene has CDR1 SGHAT and CDR2 FQNNGV. V gave up 2 bases and J gave up 4 bases; unmatched junction bases: 9. The CDR3 DNA reads as TGTGCCAGCAGCTTACAGACTAGCGAGGGATTCACCGGGGAGCTGTTTTTT. Its translation: CASSLQTSEGFTGELFF.

The genes are TRBV4-3 and TRBJ2-2; the match to TRBD2 covers 10 bases. CDR1 is LGHNA and CDR2 is YSLEER in the germline V gene. The CDR3 contains 14 residues. The J segment lost 8 bases and the V segment lost 4 bases, leaving 4 bases of the junction unmatched. The DNA for the CDR3 is TGCGCCAGCAGCCCCAAGCGGGAGGGGGGGGAGCTGTTTTTT. Its protein is CASSPKREGGELFF.

This chain uses TRBV28 with TRBJ1-2; 12 bases align to TRBD1. The CDR3 has 16 residues. Per the germline V gene, CDR1 is MDHEN and CDR2 is SYDVKM. Trimming cost V 7 bases and J 3 bases; bases outside gene matches: 9. The CDR3 spells CASTIPGTGGDYGYTF. DNA of the CDR3: TGTGCCAGCACCATACCCGGGACAGGGGGCGACTATGGCTACACCTTC.

The chain joins TRBV5-6 to TRBJ2-7; a weak D match, TRBD2 (5 bases). Germline assignment: CDR1 SGHDT and CDR2 YYEEEE. V lost 5 bases and J 0 bases, leaving 15 bases between the germline ends. The CDR3 covers 15 residues. The CDR3 reads CASSEGSTFSYEQYF. The DNA of the CDR3 is TGTGCCAGCAGTGAGGGCAGTACTTTCTCCTACGAGCAGTACTTC.

This sequence joins TRBV11-2 and TRBJ1-4; D remains unclear. V was shortened by 4 bases and J by 7 bases, with 25 bases between the two germline ends. CDR1 is SGHAT, CDR2 FQNNGV, per germline. This CDR3 spans 18 amino acids. DNA of the CDR3: TGTGCCAGCAGCTCTACCGGGCGCCCGATATCTCCGGTTGAAAAACTGTTTTTT. Translated: CASSSTGRPISPVEKLFF.